These T cell receptor beta chains were read from a single sample in a study of cytomegalovirus exposure and HLA in healthy donors. The table came from immunoSEQ multiplex PCR; TCRdb's copy has only in-frame clones and leaves some out. The sample contains around 140,000 clones, around 86% of which appear only once. The sample comprised PBMCs. The receptors here all came from a woman between 25 and 40 years old in good health and CMV-seronegative. Each CDR3 is given with its conserved first and last residue. The D gene is left open where the match is weak. Size tells how often a clone was seen (once, few, many) or the class of an expanded clone, and some rows leave it out.

CDR3aa: CASSSTGSSYNSPLHF
CDR3nt: TGCGCCAGCAGCTCAACAGGGAGCTCCTATAATTCACCCCTCCACTTT
v_gene: TRBV5-1
abundance: once
j_gene: TRBJ1-6
d_gene: -

CDR3aa: CATKGTGDSDTQYF
CDR3nt: TGCGCCACTAAAGGGACAGGGGACTCAGATACGCAGTATTTT
v_gene: TRBV4-1
abundance: -
j_gene: TRBJ2-3
d_gene: TRBD1

CDR3aa: CASGQANQPQHF
CDR3nt: TGTGCCAGTGGACAGGCCAATCAGCCCCAGCATTTT
v_gene: TRBV6-1
abundance: -
j_gene: TRBJ1-5
d_gene: TRBD1

CDR3aa: CTSKTAPREGPGLYGYTF
CDR3nt: TGTACCAGCAAAACGGCGCCTCGGGAGGGACCCGGCCTCTATGGCTACACCTTC
v_gene: TRBV19
abundance: -
j_gene: TRBJ1-2
d_gene: -

CDR3aa: CASSPTTGGNLWTEAFF
CDR3nt: TGTGCCAGCAGCCCAACGACAGGGGGCAATCTGTGGACTGAAGCTTTCTTT
v_gene: TRBV27
abundance: once
j_gene: TRBJ1-1
d_gene: TRBD1

CDR3aa: CASSGIANEKLFF
CDR3nt: TGTGCCAGCTCAGGGATCGCTAATGAAAAACTGTTTTTT
v_gene: TRBV2
abundance: -
j_gene: TRBJ1-4
d_gene: -

CDR3aa: CASSPRLTGAQGYTF
CDR3nt: TGTGCCAGCAGTCCACGACTGACAGGGGCTCAAGGCTACACCTTC
v_gene: TRBV27
abundance: few
j_gene: TRBJ1-2
d_gene: TRBD1

CDR3aa: CASSEMTGAGYEQYF
CDR3nt: TGTGCCAGCAGTGAAATGACAGGGGCCGGCTACGAGCAGTACTTC
v_gene: TRBV2
abundance: -
j_gene: TRBJ2-7
d_gene: TRBD1

CDR3aa: CASRSQGSTDTQYF
CDR3nt: TGTGCCAGCAGGAGCCAGGGTAGCACAGATACGCAGTATTTT
v_gene: TRBV7-2
abundance: -
j_gene: TRBJ2-3
d_gene: -

CDR3aa: CASSQVGRAAYF
CDR3nt: TGTGCCAGCAGCCAAGTTGGGCGGGCGGCATACTTC
v_gene: TRBV4-2
abundance: -
j_gene: TRBJ2-7
d_gene: -

CDR3aa: CASSYADTQYF
CDR3nt: TGTGCCAGCAGTTACGCGGATACGCAGTATTTT
v_gene: TRBV6-5
abundance: -
j_gene: TRBJ2-3
d_gene: -

CDR3aa: CASGPPLGTAFF
CDR3nt: TGTGCTAGTGGTCCCCCCCTCGGGACAGCATTCTTC
v_gene: TRBV12-5
abundance: -
j_gene: TRBJ2-1
d_gene: TRBD1

CDR3aa: CAWSVAGRQERPQHF
CDR3nt: TGTGCCTGGAGTGTAGCCGGCCGCCAGGAAAGGCCCCAGCATTTT
v_gene: TRBV30
abundance: -
j_gene: TRBJ1-5
d_gene: -

CDR3aa: CASSLGGGSYNEQFF
CDR3nt: TGTGCCAGCAGCTTAGGAGGGGGCTCCTACAATGAGCAGTTCTTC
v_gene: TRBV11-2
abundance: -
j_gene: TRBJ2-1
d_gene: -

CDR3aa: CASSPGEAQETQYF
CDR3nt: TGTGCCAGCAGCCCCGGGGAAGCCCAAGAGACCCAGTACTTC
v_gene: TRBV7-3
abundance: -
j_gene: TRBJ2-5
d_gene: -

CDR3aa: CASTPDSSYNSPLHF
CDR3nt: TGTGCCAGTACCCCGGACAGCTCCTATAATTCACCCCTCCACTTT
v_gene: TRBV19
abundance: once
j_gene: TRBJ1-6
d_gene: -

CDR3aa: CASSLEGRLNTEAFF
CDR3nt: TGTGCCAGCAGCTTAGAGGGCAGATTGAACACTGAAGCTTTCTTT
v_gene: TRBV11-2
abundance: -
j_gene: TRBJ1-1
d_gene: -

CDR3aa: CASSFRHFQETQYF
CDR3nt: TGTGCCAGCAGCTTCCGACACTTCCAAGAGACCCAGTACTTC
v_gene: TRBV5-6
abundance: once
j_gene: TRBJ2-5
d_gene: -

CDR3aa: CALQGNRNTIYF
CDR3nt: TGTGCCCTACAGGGGAATCGAAACACCATATATTTT
v_gene: TRBV19
abundance: -
j_gene: TRBJ1-3
d_gene: TRBD1

CDR3aa: CASSFGQGPYEQYF
CDR3nt: TGCGCCAGCAGCTTCGGACAGGGCCCCTACGAGCAGTACTTC
v_gene: TRBV5-1
abundance: -
j_gene: TRBJ2-7
d_gene: TRBD1

CDR3aa: CASSPRTSGSTDTQYF
CDR3nt: TGTGCCAGCTCACCACGAACTAGCGGGAGTACAGATACGCAGTATTTT
v_gene: TRBV18
abundance: -
j_gene: TRBJ2-3
d_gene: TRBD2

CDR3aa: CASRPTGSSFLAKNIQYF
CDR3nt: TGTGCCAGCAGGCCCACAGGGTCCTCTTTTTTAGCCAAAAACATTCAGTACTTC
v_gene: TRBV11-3
abundance: -
j_gene: TRBJ2-4
d_gene: -

CDR3aa: CASSSNSGQGRNEQFF
CDR3nt: TGTGCCAGCAGCTCAAACTCCGGACAGGGAAGAAATGAGCAGTTCTTC
v_gene: TRBV7-3
abundance: few
j_gene: TRBJ2-1
d_gene: TRBD1

CDR3aa: CASSTGTSGRGGETQYF
CDR3nt: TGTGCCAGCAGCACCGGGACTAGCGGGAGGGGTGGAGAGACCCAGTACTTC
v_gene: TRBV5-4
abundance: -
j_gene: TRBJ2-5
d_gene: TRBD2

CDR3aa: CASRPGQAYEQYF
CDR3nt: TGCGCCAGCAGACCGGGACAGGCCTACGAGCAGTACTTC
v_gene: TRBV6-6
abundance: -
j_gene: TRBJ2-7
d_gene: TRBD1

CDR3aa: CASTRQLAARGDTQYF
CDR3nt: TGCGCCAGCACCCGTCAACTAGCGGCCCGGGGAGATACGCAGTATTTT
v_gene: TRBV5-1
abundance: -
j_gene: TRBJ2-3
d_gene: TRBD2

CDR3aa: CASSMRTGKTGELFF
CDR3nt: TGTGCCAGCAGCATGCGGACAGGCAAGACCGGGGAGCTGTTTTTT
v_gene: TRBV5-8
abundance: -
j_gene: TRBJ2-2
d_gene: TRBD1

CDR3aa: CASSLGAGGNTDTQYF
CDR3nt: TGTGCCAGCAGCTTAGGGGCGGGGGGAAACACAGATACGCAGTATTTT
v_gene: TRBV7-3
abundance: -
j_gene: TRBJ2-3
d_gene: TRBD2

CDR3aa: CASSRRRGLGETQYF
CDR3nt: TGTGCCAGCAGCCGAAGGAGGGGGCTGGGAGAGACCCAGTACTTC
v_gene: TRBV25-1
abundance: -
j_gene: TRBJ2-5
d_gene: -

CDR3aa: CASSPRHHNYGYTF
CDR3nt: TGTGCCAGCAGTCCGAGACACCATAACTATGGCTACACCTTC
v_gene: TRBV7-2
abundance: -
j_gene: TRBJ1-2
d_gene: -

CDR3aa: CASSPGQGAYGYTF
CDR3nt: TGTGCCAGCAGCCCTGGACAGGGGGCCTATGGCTACACCTTC
v_gene: TRBV7-9
abundance: -
j_gene: TRBJ1-2
d_gene: TRBD1

CDR3aa: CASSLDRHGYTF
CDR3nt: TGTGCCAGCAGCTTAGACAGGCATGGCTACACCTTC
v_gene: TRBV11-1
abundance: -
j_gene: TRBJ1-2
d_gene: -

CDR3aa: CASSLALAEKLFF
CDR3nt: TGTGCCAGCAGCTTAGCGCTGGCTGAAAAACTGTTTTTT
v_gene: TRBV7-2
abundance: -
j_gene: TRBJ1-4
d_gene: -

CDR3aa: CASSLELAGGIRGTQYF
CDR3nt: TGTGCCAGCAGCTTAGAGCTAGCGGGGGGGATCCGGGGTACGCAGTATTTT
v_gene: TRBV7-8
abundance: -
j_gene: TRBJ2-3
d_gene: TRBD2

CDR3aa: CASSLSRGNEQYF
CDR3nt: TGTGCCAGCAGCTTAAGTAGAGGGAACGAGCAGTACTTC
v_gene: TRBV7-3
abundance: -
j_gene: TRBJ2-7
d_gene: -

CDR3aa: CASSQGTGLSGNTIYF
CDR3nt: TGCGCCAGCAGCCAAGGGACAGGCCTCTCTGGAAACACCATATATTTT
v_gene: TRBV4-3
abundance: -
j_gene: TRBJ1-3
d_gene: TRBD1

CDR3aa: CASSPYRGGYGYTF
CDR3nt: TGTGCCAGCAGTCCTTACAGGGGCGGCTATGGCTACACCTTC
v_gene: TRBV6-1
abundance: -
j_gene: TRBJ1-2
d_gene: TRBD1

CDR3aa: CASSSERGRWETQYF
CDR3nt: TGTGCCAGCAGCTCCGAGAGAGGGAGGTGGGAGACCCAGTACTTC
v_gene: TRBV7-9
abundance: -
j_gene: TRBJ2-5
d_gene: -

CDR3aa: CASSYSSASTDTQYF
CDR3nt: TGTGCCAGCAGCTACTCTAGCGCCTCCACAGATACGCAGTATTTT
v_gene: TRBV5-4
abundance: once
j_gene: TRBJ2-3
d_gene: -

CDR3aa: CASSRTGYDDNEQFF
CDR3nt: TGTGCCAGCAGCCGGACAGGGTATGATGACAATGAGCAGTTCTTC
v_gene: TRBV7-6
abundance: -
j_gene: TRBJ2-1
d_gene: TRBD1

CDR3aa: CSGGGDTQYF
CDR3nt: TGCAGCGGCGGCGGCGATACGCAGTATTTT
v_gene: TRBV29-1
abundance: -
j_gene: TRBJ2-3
d_gene: -